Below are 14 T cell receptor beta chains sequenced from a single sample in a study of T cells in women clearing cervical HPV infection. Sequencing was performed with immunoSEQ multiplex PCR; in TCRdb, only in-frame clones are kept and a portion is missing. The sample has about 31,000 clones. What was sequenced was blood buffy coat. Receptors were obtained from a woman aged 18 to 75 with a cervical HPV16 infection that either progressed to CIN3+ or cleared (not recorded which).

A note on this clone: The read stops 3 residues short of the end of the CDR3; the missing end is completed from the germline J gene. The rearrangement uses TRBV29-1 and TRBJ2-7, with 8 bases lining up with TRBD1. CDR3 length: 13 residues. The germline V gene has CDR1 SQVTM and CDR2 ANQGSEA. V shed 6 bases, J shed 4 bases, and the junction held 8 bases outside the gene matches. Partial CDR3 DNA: TGCAGCGTCGTGGGCAGGGGGCCATACGAG. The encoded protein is CSVVGRGPYE. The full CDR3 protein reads CSVVGRGPYEQYF.

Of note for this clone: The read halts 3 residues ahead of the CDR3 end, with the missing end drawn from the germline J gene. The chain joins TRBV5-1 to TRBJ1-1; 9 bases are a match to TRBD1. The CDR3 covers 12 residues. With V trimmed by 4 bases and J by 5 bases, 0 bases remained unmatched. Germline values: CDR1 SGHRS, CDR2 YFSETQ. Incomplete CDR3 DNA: TGCGCCAGCAGCGACAGGGGGACTGAA. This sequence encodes CASSDRGTE. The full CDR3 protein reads CASSDRGTEAFF.

The CDR3 DNA, read in part, is TGTGCCAGCAGCGTAGGACAGAATAATCAGCCC. This translates into CASSVGQNNQP. In full, the CDR3 reads CASSVGQNNQPQHF. V gene TRBV9 combines with J gene TRBJ1-5, with a possible D match to TRBD1 (5 bases). The observed sequence ends 3 residues before the CDR3 terminus, with the missing tail filled in from the germline J gene. Germline CDR1 SGDLS, CDR2 YYNGEE. There are 14 residues in the CDR3. Trimming stripped 0 bases from V and 4 bases from J, with 8 bases between.

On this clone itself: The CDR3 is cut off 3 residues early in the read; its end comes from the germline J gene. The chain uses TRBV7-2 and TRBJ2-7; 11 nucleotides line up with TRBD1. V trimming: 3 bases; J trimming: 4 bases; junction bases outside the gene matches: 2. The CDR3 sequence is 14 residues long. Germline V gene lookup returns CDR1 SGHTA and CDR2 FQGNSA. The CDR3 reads CASSFRDRGYEQYF. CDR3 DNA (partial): TGTGCCAGCAGCTTCCGGGACAGGGGGTACGAG.

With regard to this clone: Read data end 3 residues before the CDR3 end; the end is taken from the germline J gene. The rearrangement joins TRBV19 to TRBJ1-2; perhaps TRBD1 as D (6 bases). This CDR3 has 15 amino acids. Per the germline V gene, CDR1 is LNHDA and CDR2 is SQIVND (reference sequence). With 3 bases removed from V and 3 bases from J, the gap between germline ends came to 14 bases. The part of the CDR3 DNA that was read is TGTGCCAGTAGTATTGGGGGCAGGGTGCACTATGGC. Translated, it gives CASSIGGRVHYG. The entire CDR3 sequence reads CASSIGGRVHYGYTF.

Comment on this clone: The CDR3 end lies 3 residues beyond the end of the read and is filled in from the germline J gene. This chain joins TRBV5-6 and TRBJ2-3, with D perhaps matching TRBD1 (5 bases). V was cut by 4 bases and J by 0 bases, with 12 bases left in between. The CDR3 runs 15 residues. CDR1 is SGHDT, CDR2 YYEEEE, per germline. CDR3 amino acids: CASSPPGISTDTQYF. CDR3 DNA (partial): TGTGCCAGCAGCCCCCCAGGGATTAGCACAGATACG.

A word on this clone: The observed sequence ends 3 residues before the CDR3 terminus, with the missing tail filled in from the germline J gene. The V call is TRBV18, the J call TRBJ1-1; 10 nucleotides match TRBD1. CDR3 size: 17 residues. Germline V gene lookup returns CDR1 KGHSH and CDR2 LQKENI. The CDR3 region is CASSLRTGTGVANEAFF. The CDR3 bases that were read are TGTGCCAGCTCACTCAGAACCGGGACAGGGGTGGCCAATGAG.

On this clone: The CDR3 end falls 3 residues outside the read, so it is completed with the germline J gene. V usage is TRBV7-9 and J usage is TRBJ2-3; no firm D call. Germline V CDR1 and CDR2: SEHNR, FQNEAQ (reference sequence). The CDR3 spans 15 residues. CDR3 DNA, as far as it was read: TGTGCCAGCAGCCCCTGGAGCGCAATCCAAGAGACG. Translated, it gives CASSPWSAIQET. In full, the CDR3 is CASSPWSAIQETQYF.

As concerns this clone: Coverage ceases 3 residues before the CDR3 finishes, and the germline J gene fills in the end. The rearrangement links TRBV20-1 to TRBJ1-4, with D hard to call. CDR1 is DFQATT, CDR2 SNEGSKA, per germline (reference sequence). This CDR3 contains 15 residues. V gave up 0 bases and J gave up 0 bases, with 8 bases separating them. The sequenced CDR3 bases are TGCAGTGCTAGAGATTTTAGAGCAACTAATGAAAAA. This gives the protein CSARDFRATNEK. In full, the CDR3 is CSARDFRATNEKLFF.

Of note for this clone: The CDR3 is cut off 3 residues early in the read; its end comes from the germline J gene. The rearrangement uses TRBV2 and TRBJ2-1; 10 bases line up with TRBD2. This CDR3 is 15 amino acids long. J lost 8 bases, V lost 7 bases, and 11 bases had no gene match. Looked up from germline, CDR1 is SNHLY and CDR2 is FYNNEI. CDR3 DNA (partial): TGTGCCAGCACCTTAGGACTAGCGGTCCTTGATGAG. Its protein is CASTLGLAVLDE. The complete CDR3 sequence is CASTLGLAVLDEQFF.

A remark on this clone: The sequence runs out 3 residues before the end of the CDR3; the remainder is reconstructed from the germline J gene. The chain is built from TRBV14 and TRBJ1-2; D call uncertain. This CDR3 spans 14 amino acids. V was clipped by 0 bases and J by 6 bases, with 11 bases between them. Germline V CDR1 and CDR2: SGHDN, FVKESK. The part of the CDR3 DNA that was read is TGTGCCAGCAGCCAAGACAGTGGGCTTAATGGC. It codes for CASSQDSGLNG. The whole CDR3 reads CASSQDSGLNGYTF.

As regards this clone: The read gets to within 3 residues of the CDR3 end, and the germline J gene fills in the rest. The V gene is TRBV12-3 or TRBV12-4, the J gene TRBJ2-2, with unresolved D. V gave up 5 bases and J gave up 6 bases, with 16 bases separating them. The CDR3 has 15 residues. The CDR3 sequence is CASSLGPPSAGELFF. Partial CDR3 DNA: TGTGCCAGCAGTCTTGGGCCCCCCTCGGCCGGGGAG.

The CDR3 DNA, read in part, is TGTGCCAGCAGCTTATCAAGGGTGGAGACCGGGGAG. Its translation: CASSLSRVETGE. The CDR3, in full, reads CASSLSRVETGELFF. The chain couples TRBV7-2 to TRBJ2-2; no definite D call. The CDR3 end is not reached by the read, which stops 3 residues before it; the germline J gene fills it in. The CDR3 has 15 residues. The V gene's germline CDR1 is SGHTA and CDR2 FQGNSA. Between the trimmed V and J ends, which lost 2 bases and 5 bases, there was a span of 12 bases.

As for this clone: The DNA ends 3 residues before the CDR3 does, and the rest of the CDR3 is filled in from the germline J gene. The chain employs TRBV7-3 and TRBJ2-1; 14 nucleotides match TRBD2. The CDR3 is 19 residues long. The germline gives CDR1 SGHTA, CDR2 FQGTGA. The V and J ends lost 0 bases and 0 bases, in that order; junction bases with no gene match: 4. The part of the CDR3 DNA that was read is TGTGCCAGCAGCTTAACCCGACTAGCGGGGGGGAGCTCCTACAATGAG. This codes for CASSLTRLAGGSSYNE. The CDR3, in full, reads CASSLTRLAGGSSYNEQFF.